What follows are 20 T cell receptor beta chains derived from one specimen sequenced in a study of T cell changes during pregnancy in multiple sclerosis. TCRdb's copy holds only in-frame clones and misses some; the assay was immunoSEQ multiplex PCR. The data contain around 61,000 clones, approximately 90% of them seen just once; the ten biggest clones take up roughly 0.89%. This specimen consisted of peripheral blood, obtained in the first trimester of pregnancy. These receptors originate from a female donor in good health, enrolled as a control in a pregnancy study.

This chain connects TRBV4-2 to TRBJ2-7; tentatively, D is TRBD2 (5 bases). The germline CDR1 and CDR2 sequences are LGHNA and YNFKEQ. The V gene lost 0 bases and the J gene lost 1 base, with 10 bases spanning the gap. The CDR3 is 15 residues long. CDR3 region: CASSQELRVSYEQYF. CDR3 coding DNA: TGTGCCAGCAGCCAAGAGTTGAGGGTGTCCTACGAGCAGTACTTC.

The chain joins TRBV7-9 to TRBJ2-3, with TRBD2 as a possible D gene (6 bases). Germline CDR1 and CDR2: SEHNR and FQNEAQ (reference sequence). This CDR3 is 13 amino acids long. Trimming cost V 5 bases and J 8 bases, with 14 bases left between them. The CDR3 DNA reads TGTGCCAGCAGCCTGACTAGTAGGGGTACGCAGTATTTT. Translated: CASSLTSRGTQYF. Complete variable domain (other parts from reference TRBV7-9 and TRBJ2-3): DTGVSQNPRHKITKRGQNVTFRCDPISEHNRLYWYRQTLGQGPEFLTYFQNEAQLEKSRLLSDRFSAERPKGSFSTLEIQRTEQGDSAMYLCASSLTSRGTQYFGPGTRLTVL.

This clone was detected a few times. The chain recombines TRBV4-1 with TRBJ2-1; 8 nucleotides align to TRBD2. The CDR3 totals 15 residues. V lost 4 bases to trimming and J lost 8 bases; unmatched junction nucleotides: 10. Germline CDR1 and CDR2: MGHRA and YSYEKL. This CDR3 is CASSRGGTHVDEQFF. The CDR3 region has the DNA TGCGCCAGCAGCCGCGGGGGGACCCACGTGGATGAGCAGTTCTTC.

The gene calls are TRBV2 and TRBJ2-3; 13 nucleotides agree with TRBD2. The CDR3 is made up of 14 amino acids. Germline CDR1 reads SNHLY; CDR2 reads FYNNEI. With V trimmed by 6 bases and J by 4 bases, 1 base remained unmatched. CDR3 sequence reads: CASRLAGGPDTQYF. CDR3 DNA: TGTGCCAGCAGACTAGCGGGGGGGCCAGATACGCAGTATTTT.

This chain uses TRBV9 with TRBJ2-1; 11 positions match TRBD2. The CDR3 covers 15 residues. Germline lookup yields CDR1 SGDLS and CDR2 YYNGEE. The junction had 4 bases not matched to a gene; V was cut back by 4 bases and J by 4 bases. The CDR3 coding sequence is TGTGCCAGCAGCCCTACTAGCGGGGGTTACAATGAGCAGTTCTTC. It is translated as CASSPTSGGYNEQFF.

The CDR3 is CASSQSLREPYGYTF. CDR3 nucleotide sequence: TGCGCCAGCAGCCAAAGTCTCAGGGAACCATATGGCTACACCTTC. V is TRBV4-3 and J is TRBJ1-2, with D possibly matching TRBD1 (5 bases). In germline, CDR1 is LGHNA, CDR2 YSLEER. This CDR3 spans 15 amino acids. The germline V and J ends were trimmed by 2 bases and 5 bases, with 15 bases remaining between them.

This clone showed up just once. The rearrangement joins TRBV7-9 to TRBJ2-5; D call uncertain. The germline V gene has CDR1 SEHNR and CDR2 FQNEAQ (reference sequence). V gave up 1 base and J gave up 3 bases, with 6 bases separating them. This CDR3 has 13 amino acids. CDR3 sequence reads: CASSLGRKETQYF. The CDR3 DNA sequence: TGTGCCAGCAGCTTAGGCAGGAAAGAGACCCAGTACTTC.

The CDR3 loop reads CASSLRAGQGSRSYNEQFF. CDR3 coding DNA: TGTGCCAGCAGCTTACGTGCGGGACAGGGTTCGCGATCCTACAATGAGCAGTTCTTC. V is TRBV7-9 and J is TRBJ2-1; 9 bases match TRBD1. Trimming removed 2 bases from V and 1 base from J; junction bases left unmatched: 12. Germline CDR1 SEHNR, CDR2 FQNEAQ (reference sequence). The CDR3 length is 19 residues.

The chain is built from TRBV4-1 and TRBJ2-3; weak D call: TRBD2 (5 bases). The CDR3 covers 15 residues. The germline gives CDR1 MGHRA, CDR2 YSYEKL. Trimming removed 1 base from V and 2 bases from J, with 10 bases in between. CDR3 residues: CASSQVSGSTDTQYF. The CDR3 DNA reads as TGCGCCAGCAGCCAAGTGAGCGGATCCACAGATACGCAGTATTTT.

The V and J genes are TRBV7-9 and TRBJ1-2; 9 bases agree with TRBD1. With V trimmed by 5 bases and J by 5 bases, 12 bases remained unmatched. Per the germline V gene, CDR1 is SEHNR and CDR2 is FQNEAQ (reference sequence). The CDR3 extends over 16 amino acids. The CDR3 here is CASSPTRTGGTYGYTF. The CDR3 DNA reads TGTGCCAGCAGCCCTACCCGCACAGGGGGCACTTATGGCTACACCTTC. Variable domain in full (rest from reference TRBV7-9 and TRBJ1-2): DTGVSQNPRHKITKRGQNVTFRCDPISEHNRLYWYRQTLGQGPEFLTYFQNEAQLEKSRLLSDRFSAERPKGSFSTLEIQRTEQGDSAMYLCASSPTRTGGTYGYTFGSGTRLTVV.

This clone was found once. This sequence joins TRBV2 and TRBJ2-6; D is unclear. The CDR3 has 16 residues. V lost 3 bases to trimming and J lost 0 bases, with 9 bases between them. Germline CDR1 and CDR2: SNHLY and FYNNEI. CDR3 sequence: CASSDRLLSGANVLTF. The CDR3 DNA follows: TGTGCCAGCAGTGATCGACTTCTCTCTGGGGCCAACGTCCTGACTTTC.

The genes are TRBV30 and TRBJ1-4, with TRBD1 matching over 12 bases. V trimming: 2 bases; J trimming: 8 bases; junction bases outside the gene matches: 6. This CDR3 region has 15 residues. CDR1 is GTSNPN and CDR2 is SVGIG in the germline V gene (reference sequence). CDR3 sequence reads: CAWSPTGTGGEKLFF. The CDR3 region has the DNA TGTGCCTGGAGTCCCACCGGGACAGGGGGCGAAAAACTGTTTTTT.

CDR3 residues: CASSAGTTYYNEQFF. CDR3 DNA sequence: TGTGCCAGCAGCGCCGGGACTACCTACTACAATGAGCAGTTCTTC. This chain uses TRBV11-1 with TRBJ2-1; TRBD2 matches at 7 bases. After removal of 5 bases from V and 3 bases from J, the junction contained 7 bases not matched to a gene. Germline assignment: CDR1 SGHAT and CDR2 FQDESV (reference sequence). The CDR3 totals 15 residues.

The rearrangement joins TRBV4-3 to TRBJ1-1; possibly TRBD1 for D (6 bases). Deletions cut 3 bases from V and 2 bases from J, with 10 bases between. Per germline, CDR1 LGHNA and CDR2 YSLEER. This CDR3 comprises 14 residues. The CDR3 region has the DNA TGCGCCAGCAGCCAGAGACAGGCAAACACTGAAGCTTTCTTT. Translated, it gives CASSQRQANTEAFF.

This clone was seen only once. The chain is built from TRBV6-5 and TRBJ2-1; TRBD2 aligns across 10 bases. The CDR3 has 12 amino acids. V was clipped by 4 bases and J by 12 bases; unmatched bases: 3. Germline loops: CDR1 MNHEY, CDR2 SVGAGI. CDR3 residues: CASSSSGGGQFF. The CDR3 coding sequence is TGTGCCAGCAGTTCCAGCGGGGGGGGGCAGTTCTTC.

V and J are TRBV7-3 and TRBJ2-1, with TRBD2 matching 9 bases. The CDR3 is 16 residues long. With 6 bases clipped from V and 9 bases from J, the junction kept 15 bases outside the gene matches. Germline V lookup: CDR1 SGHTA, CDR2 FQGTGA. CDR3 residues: CASSPQAGGPSIEQFF. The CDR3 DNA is TGTGCCAGCAGTCCTCAAGCGGGGGGTCCCAGTATTGAGCAGTTCTTC.

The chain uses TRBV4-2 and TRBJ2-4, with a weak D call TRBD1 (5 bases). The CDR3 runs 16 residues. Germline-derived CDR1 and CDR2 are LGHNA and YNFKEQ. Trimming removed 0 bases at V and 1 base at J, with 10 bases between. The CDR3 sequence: CASSQDLPGAKNIQYF. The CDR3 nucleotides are TGTGCCAGCAGCCAAGATCTACCAGGGGCCAAAAACATTCAGTACTTC.

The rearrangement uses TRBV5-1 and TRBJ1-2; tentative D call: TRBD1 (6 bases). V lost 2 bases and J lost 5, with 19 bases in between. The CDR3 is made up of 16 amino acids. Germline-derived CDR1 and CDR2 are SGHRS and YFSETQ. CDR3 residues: CASSLRAGATLYGYTF. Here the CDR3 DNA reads TGCGCCAGCAGCTTACGGGCAGGGGCGACATTATATGGCTACACCTTC.

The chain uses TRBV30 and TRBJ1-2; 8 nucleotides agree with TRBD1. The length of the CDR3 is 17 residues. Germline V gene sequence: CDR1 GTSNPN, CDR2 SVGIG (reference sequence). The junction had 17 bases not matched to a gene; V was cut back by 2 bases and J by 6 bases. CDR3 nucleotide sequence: TGTGCCTGGAGTCCGACCCCCTCCGACAGGGGAGCTGATGGCTACACCTTC. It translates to CAWSPTPSDRGADGYTF.

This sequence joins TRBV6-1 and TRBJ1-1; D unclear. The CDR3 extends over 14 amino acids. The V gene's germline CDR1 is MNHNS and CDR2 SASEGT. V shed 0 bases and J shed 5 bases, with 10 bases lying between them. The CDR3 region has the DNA TGTGCCAGCAGTGAAGCGCTCGCGGGGACTGAAGCTTTCTTT. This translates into CASSEALAGTEAFF.